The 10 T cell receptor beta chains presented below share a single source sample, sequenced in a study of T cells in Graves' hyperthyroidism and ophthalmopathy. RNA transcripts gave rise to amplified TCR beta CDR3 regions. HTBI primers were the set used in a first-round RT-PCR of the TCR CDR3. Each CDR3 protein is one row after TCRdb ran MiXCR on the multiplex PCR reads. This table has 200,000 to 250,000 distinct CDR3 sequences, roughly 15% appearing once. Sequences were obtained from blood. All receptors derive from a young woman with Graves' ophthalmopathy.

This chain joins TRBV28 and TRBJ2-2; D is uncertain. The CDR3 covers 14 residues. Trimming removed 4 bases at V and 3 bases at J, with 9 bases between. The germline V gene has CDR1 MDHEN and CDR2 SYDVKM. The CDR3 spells CASSYGPDTGELFF. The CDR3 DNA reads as TGTGCCAGCAGTTACGGACCTGACACCGGGGAGCTGTTTTTT.

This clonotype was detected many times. The CDR3 DNA is TGCAGTGCTAGAGATACCGGGACTAGCGATTGGGAGACCCAGTACTTC. This encodes CSARDTGTSDWETQYF. This rearrangement joins TRBV20-1 to TRBJ2-5; TRBD2 agrees at 10 bases. Per the germline V gene, CDR1 is DFQATT and CDR2 is SNEGSKA (reference sequence). This CDR3 has 16 amino acids. V lost 0 bases, J lost 5 bases, and 9 bases stayed unmatched.

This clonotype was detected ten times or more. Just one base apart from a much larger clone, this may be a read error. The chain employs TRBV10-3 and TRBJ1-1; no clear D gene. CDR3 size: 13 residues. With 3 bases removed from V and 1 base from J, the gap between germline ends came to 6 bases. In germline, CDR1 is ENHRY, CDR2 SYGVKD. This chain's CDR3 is CAISEEGNTEAFF. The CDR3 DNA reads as TGTGCCATCAGTGAAGAGGGGAACACTGAAGCTTTCTTT.

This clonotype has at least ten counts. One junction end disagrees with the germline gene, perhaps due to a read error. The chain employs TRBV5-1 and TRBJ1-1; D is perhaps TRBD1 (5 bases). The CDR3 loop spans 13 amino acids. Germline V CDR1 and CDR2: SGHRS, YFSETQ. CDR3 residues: CASSLDGAVETFF. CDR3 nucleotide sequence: TGCGCCAGCAGCTTGGATGGGGCAGTTGAAACTTTCTTT. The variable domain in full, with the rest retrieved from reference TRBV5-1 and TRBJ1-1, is KAGVTQTPRYLIKTRGQQVTLSCSPISGHRSVSWYQQTPGQGLQFLFEYFSETQRNKGNFPGRFSGRQFSNSRSEMNVSTLELGDSALYLCASSLDGAVETFFGQGTRLTVV.

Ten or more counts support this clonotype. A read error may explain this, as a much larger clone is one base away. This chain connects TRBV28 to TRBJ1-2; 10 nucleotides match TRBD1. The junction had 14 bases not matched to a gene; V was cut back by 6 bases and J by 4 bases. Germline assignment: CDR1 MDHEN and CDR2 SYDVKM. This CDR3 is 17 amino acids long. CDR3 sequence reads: CASRRTGGQGRPYGYTF. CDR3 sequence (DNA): TGTGCCAGCAGAAGGACGGGGGGACAGGGGAGACCCTATGGCTACACCTTC.

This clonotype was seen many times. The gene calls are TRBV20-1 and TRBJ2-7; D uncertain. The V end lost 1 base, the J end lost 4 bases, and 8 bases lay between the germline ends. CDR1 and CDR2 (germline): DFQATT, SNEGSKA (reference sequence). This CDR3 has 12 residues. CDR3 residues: CSARARSYEQYF. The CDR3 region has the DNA TGCAGTGCTAGAGCTAGGTCTTACGAGCAGTACTTC.

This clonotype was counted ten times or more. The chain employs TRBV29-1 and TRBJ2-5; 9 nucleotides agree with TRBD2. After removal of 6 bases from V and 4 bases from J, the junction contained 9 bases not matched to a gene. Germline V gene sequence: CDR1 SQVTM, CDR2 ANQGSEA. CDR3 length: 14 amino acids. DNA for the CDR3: TGCAGCGTGGATGGACTAGCGAGGACAGAGACCCAGTACTTC. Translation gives CSVDGLARTETQYF.

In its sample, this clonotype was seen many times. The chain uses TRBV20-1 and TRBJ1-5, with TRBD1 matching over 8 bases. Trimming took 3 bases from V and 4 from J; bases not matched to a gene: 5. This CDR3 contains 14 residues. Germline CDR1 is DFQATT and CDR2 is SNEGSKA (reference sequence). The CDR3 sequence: CSASLGTGNQPQHF. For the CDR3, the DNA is TGCAGTGCTAGCCTAGGGACAGGAAATCAGCCCCAGCATTTT.

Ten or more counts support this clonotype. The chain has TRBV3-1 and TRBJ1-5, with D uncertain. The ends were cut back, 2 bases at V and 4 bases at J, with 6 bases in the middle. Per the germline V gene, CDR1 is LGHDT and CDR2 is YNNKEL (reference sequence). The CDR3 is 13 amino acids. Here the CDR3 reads CASSQQLNQPQHF. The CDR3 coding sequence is TGTGCCAGCAGCCAACAGTTGAATCAGCCCCAGCATTTT.

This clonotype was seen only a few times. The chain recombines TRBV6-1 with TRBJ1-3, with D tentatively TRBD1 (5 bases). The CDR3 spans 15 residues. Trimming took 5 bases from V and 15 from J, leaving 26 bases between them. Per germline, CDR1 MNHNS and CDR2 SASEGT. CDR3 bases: TGTGCCAGCAGTCCTACTATCGCCCTTTCTCATGGGGCATATTTT. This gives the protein CASSPTIALSHGAYF.